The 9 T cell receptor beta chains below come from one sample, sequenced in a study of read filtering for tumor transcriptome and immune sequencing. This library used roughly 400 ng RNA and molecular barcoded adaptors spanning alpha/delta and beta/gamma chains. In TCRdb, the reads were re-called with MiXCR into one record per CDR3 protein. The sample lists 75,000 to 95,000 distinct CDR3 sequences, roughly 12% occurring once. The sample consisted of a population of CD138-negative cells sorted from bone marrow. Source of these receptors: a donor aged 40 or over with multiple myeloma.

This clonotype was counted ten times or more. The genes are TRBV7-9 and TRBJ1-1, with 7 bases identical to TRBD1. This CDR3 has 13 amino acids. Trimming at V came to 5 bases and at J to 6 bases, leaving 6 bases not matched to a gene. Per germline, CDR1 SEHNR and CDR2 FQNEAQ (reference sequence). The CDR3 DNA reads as TGTGCCAGCAGCCCAGGAGGGGGCTCTGAAGCTTTCTTT. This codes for CASSPGGGSEAFF.

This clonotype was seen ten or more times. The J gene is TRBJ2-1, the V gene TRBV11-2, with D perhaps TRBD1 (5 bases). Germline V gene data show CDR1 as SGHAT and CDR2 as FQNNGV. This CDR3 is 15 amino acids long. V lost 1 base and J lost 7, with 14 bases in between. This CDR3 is CASSLGRQGWNEQFF. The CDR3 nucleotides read TGTGCCAGCAGCTTAGGGCGGCAGGGTTGGAATGAGCAGTTCTTC.

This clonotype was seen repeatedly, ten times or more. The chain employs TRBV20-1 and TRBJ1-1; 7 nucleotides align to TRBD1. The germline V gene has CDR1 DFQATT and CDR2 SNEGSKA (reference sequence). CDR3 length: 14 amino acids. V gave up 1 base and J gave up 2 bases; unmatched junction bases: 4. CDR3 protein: CSARGGQVNTEAFF. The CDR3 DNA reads TGCAGTGCTAGAGGAGGACAGGTAAACACTGAAGCTTTCTTT.

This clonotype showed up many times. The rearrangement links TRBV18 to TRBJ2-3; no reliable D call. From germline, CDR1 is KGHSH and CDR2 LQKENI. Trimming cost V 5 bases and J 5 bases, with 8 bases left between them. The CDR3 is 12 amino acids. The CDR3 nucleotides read TGTGCCAGCTCAATAGCATTAGATACGCAGTATTTT. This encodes CASSIALDTQYF.

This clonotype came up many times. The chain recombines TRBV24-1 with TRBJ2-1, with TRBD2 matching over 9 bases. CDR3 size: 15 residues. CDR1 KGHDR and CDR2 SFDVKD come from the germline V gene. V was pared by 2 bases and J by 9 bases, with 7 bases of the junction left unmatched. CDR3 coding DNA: TGTGCCACCAGTGATTCCGGGACTAGCAGTGTTGAGCAGTTCTTC. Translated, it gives CATSDSGTSSVEQFF.

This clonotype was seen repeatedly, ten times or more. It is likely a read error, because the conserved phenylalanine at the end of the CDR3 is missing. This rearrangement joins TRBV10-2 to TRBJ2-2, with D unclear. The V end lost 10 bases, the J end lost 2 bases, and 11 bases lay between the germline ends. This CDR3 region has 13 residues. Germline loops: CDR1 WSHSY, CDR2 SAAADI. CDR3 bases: TGCGCCACTTCCCCCACAAACACCGGGGAGCTGTTTTTA. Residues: CATSPTNTGELFL.

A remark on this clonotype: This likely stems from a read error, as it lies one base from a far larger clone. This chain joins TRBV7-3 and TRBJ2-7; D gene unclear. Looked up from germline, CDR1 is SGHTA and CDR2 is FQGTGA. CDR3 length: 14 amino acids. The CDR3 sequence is CASSPQALGYEQCF. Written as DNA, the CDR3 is TGTGCCAGCAGCCCCCAGGCTCTAGGCTACGAGCAGTGCTTC.

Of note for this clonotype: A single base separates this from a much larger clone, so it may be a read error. This CDR3 reads CASSLVWREDAGELFF. CDR3 sequence (DNA): TGTGCCAGCAGCTTAGTCTGGCGGGAGGACGCCGGGGAGCTGTTTTTT. This rearrangement joins TRBV11-3 to TRBJ2-2, with 8 bases identical to TRBD2. In germline, CDR1 is SGHNT, CDR2 YENEEA. J gave up 6 bases and V 1 base, and 7 bases lay outside the gene matches. The length of the CDR3 is 16 residues.

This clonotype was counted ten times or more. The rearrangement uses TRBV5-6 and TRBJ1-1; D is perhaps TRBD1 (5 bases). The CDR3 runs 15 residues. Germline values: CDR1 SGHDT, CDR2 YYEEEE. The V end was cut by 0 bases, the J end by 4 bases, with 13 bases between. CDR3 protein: CASSLGQSLGTEAFF. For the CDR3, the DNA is TGTGCCAGCAGCTTGGGACAGTCCTTGGGCACTGAAGCTTTCTTT. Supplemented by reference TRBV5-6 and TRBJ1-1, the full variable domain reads DAGVTQSPTHLIKTRGQQVTLRCSPKSGHDTVSWYQQALGQGPQFIFQYYEEEERQRGNFPDRFSGHQFPNYSSELNVNALLLGDSALYLCASSLGQSLGTEAFFGQGTRLTVV.